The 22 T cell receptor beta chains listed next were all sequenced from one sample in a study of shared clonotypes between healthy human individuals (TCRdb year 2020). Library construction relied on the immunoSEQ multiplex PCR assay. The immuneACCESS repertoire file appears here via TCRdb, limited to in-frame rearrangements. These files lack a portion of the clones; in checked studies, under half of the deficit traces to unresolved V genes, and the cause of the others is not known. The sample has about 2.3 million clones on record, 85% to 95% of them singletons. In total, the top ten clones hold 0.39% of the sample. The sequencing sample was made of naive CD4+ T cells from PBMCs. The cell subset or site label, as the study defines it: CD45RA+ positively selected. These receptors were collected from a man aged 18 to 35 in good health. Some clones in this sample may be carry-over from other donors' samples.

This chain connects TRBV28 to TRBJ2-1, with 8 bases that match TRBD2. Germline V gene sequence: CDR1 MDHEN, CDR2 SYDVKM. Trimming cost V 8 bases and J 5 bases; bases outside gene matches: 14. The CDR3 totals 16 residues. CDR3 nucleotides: TGTGCCAGCCATGCCCGGGCGGGAGGCCTTCACAATGAGCAGTTCTTC. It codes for CASHARAGGLHNEQFF.

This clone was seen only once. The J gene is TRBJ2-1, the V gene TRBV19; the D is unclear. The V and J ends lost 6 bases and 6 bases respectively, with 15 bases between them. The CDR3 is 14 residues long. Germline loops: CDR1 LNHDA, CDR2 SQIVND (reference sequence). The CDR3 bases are TGTGCCAGTAGAAGGGTCCTGTTCGGCAATGAGCAGTTCTTC. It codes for CASRRVLFGNEQFF.

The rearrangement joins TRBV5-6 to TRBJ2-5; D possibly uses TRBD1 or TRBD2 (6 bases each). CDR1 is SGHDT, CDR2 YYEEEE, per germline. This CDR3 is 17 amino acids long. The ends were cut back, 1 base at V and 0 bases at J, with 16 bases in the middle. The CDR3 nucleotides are TGTGCCAGCAGCTTGTCCCAGGGGAGGCGGTACCAAGAGACCCAGTACTTC. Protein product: CASSLSQGRRYQETQYF. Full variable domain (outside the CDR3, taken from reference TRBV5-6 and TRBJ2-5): DAGVTQSPTHLIKTRGQQVTLRCSPKSGHDTVSWYQQALGQGPQFIFQYYEEEERQRGNFPDRFSGHQFPNYSSELNVNALLLGDSALYLCASSLSQGRRYQETQYFGPGTRLLVL.

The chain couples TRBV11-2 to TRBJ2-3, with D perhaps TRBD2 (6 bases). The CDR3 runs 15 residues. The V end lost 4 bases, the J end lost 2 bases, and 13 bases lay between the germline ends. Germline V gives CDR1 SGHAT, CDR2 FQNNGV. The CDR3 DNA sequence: TGTGCCAGCAGCTACGTGTCGGGGGACACAGATACGCAGTATTTT. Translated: CASSYVSGDTDTQYF.

This CDR3 reads CASSLRAPGTPRDEQFF. CDR3 nucleotides: TGTGCCAGCAGTTTACGCGCCCCCGGGACACCCAGGGATGAGCAGTTCTTC. The rearrangement uses TRBV28 and TRBJ2-1, with a weak D call TRBD1 (6 bases). V lost 2 bases, J lost 8 bases, and 22 bases lay in between. Germline CDR1 MDHEN, CDR2 SYDVKM. The CDR3 extends over 17 amino acids.

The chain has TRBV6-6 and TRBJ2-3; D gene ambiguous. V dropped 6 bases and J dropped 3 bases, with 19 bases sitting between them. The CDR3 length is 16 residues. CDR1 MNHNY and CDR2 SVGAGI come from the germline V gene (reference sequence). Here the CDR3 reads CASSLYSPRLTDTQYF. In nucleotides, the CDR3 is TGTGCCAGCAGCTTATATAGCCCCCGGTTGACAGATACGCAGTATTTT.

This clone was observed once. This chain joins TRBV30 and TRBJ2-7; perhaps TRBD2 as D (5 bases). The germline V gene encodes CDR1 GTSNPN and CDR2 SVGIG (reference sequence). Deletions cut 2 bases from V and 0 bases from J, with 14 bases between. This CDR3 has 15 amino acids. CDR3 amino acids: CAWSNMLGSSYEQYF. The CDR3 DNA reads TGTGCCTGGAGTAATATGTTGGGGAGCTCCTACGAGCAGTACTTC.

The CDR3, as DNA: TGTGCCAGCAGCTTGCGGCAGACCGTACAAGAGACCCAGTACTTC. Its protein product is CASSLRQTVQETQYF. This chain joins TRBV5-6 and TRBJ2-5; D is ambiguous. Germline CDR1 and CDR2: SGHDT and YYEEEE. The CDR3 is made up of 15 amino acids. Trimming shortened V by 1 base and J by 2 bases, and 12 bases separated the two germline ends. Filled out from reference TRBV5-6 and TRBJ2-5, the complete variable domain reads DAGVTQSPTHLIKTRGQQVTLRCSPKSGHDTVSWYQQALGQGPQFIFQYYEEEERQRGNFPDRFSGHQFPNYSSELNVNALLLGDSALYLCASSLRQTVQETQYFGPGTRLLVL.

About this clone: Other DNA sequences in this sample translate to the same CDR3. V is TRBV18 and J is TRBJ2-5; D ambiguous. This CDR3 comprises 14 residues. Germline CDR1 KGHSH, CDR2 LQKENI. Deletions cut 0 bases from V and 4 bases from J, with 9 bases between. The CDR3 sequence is CASSPPGLGETQYF. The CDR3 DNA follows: TGTGCCAGCTCACCACCGGGGTTGGGAGAGACCCAGTACTTC.

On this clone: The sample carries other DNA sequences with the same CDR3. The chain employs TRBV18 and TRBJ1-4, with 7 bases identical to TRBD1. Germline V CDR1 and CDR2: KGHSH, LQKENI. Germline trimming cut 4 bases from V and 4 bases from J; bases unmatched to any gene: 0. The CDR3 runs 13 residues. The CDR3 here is CASSRDSNEKLFF. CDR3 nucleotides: TGTGCCAGCTCACGGGACAGTAATGAAAAACTGTTTTTT.

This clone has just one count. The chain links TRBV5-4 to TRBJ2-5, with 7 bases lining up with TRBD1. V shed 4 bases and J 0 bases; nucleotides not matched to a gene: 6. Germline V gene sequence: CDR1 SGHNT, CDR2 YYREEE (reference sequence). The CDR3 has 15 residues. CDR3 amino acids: CASSISTGNQETQYF. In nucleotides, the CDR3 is TGTGCCAGCAGCATATCGACAGGGAACCAAGAGACCCAGTACTTC. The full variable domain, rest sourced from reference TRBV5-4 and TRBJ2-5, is ETGVTQSPTHLIKTRGQQVTLRCSSQSGHNTVSWYQQALGQGPQFIFQYYREEENGRGNFPPRFSGLQFPNYSSELNVNALELDDSALYLCASSISTGNQETQYFGPGTRLLVL.

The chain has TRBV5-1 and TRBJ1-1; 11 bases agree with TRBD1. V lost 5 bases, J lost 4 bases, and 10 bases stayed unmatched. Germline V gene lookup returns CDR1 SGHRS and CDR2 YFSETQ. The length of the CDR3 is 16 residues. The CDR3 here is CASSLISGTGGTEAFF. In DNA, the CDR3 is TGCGCCAGCAGTCTCATCTCCGGGACAGGGGGCACTGAAGCTTTCTTT.

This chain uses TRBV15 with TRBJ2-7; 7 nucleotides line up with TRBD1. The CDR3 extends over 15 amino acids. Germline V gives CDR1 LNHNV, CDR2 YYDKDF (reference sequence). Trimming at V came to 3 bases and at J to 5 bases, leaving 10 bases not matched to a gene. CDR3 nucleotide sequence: TGTGCCACCAGCAGTCAACGACAGGGTCGGGACGAGCAGTACTTC. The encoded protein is CATSSQRQGRDEQYF.

CDR3 sequence reads: CASSLVVWGGKSTDTQYF. In nucleotides, the CDR3 is TGTGCCAGCAGCTTAGTTGTATGGGGAGGGAAAAGCACAGATACGCAGTATTTT. J is TRBJ2-3 and V is TRBV11-1; 7 positions match TRBD2. Trimming removed 1 base from V and 0 bases from J; junction bases left unmatched: 10. Germline CDR1 and CDR2: SGHAT and FQDESV (reference sequence). This CDR3 is built from 18 residues.

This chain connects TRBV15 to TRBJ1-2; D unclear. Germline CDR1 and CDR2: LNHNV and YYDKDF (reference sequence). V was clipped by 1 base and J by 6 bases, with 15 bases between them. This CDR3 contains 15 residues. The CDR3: CATSRVLNSGDGYTF. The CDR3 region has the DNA TGTGCCACCAGCAGAGTTTTGAATTCGGGCGATGGCTACACCTTC.

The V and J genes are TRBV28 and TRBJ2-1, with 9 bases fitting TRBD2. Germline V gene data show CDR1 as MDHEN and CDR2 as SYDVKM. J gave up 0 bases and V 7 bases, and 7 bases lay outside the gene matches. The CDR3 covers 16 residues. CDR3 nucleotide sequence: TGTGCCAGCACCGAGACTAGCGGCATCTCCTACAATGAGCAGTTCTTC. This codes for CASTETSGISYNEQFF.

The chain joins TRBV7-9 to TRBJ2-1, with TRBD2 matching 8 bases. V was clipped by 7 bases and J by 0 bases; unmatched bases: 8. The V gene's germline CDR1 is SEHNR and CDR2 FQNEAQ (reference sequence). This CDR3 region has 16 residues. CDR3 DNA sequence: TGTGCCAGCACCATATTAGCGGGACGCTCCTACAATGAGCAGTTCTTC. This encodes CASTILAGRSYNEQFF.

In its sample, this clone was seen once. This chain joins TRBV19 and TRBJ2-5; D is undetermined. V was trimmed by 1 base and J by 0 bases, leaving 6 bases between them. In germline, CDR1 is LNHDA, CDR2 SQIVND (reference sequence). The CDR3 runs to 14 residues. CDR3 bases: TGTGCCAGTAGTATAGGGCGGAACCAAGAGACCCAGTACTTC. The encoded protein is CASSIGRNQETQYF.

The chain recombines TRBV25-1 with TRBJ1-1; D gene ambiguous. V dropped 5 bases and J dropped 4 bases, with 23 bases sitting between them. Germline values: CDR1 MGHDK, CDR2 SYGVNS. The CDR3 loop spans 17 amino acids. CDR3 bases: TGTGCCAGCAGTCCCGTCGTGGTCAATCACCACAGCACTGAAGCTTTCTTT. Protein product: CASSPVVVNHHSTEAFF.

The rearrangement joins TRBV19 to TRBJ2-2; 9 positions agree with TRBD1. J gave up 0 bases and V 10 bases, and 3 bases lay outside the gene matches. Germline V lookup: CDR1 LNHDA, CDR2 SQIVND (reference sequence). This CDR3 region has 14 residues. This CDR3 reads CATYRGPNTGELFF. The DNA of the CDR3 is TGTGCCACGTACAGGGGGCCGAACACCGGGGAGCTGTTTTTT.

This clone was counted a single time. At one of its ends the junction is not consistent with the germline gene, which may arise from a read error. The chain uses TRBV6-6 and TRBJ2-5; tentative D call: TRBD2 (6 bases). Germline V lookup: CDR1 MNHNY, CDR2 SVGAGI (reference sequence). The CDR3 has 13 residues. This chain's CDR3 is CTSSYGGQETQYF. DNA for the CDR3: TGTACCAGCAGTTACGGGGGACAAGAGACCCAGTACTTC.

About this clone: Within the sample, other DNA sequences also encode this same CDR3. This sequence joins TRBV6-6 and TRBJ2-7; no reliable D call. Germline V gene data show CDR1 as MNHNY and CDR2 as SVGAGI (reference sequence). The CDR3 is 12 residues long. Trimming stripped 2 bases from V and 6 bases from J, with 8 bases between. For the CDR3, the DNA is TGTGCCAGCAGTTACGACCGAGGCGAGCAGTACTTC. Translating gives CASSYDRGEQYF.